The entry that follows covers one T cell receptor beta chain sequence. Its cognate antigen is unknown. The sample belongs to a study of blood T cells in healthy people across ages. Isolating PBMCs gave at least 6 million of these cells per sample. Trimming pared 1 base from V and 8 bases from J, leaving 11 bases between. Germline V gene sequence: CDR1 MNHNS, CDR2 SASEGT. The CDR3 totals 13 residues. Findings of the study overall: No one knew whether donors had CMV, which possibly confounded expanded clonotype changes. Roughly linear declines in TCR beta diversity per million T cells occurred with age.

The use of a sample-barcoded 5' primer and a J-beta primer mix characterized a second PCR of 7 to 11 cycles. Any given sample supplied a minimum of 3 million CDR3-containing paired-end reads. TCRdb itself ran the 5' RACE reads through MiXCR, one entry per CDR3 protein. The repertoire holds 1.5 million to 2 million distinct CDR3 sequences, with 30% to 40% as singletons. The source is a woman aged 30 to 39 in good health. The sequencing sample was made of blood. The chain carries TRBV6-1 and TRBJ1-1; D gene uncertain. This CDR3 reads CASSEGQPYEAFF. The CDR3 DNA is TGTGCCAGCAGTGAAGGGCAGCCGTACGAAGCTTTCTTT.